These 27 T cell receptor beta chains were all obtained from the same sample, sequenced in a study of blood T cells in healthy people across ages. Primed by a sample-barcoded 5' primer and a J-beta primer mix, a second PCR proceeded for 7 to 11 cycles. TCRdb re-derived calls from the 5' RACE reads in MiXCR, one entry per CDR3 protein. The sample lists about 1,400,000 distinct CDR3 sequences; 42% were seen once. Sequences were obtained from blood. These receptors were obtained from a woman under 30 in good health.

This clonotype has a handful of counts. The chain is built from TRBV15 and TRBJ2-7, with 7 bases matching TRBD1. Looked up from germline, CDR1 is LNHNV and CDR2 is YYDKDF (reference sequence). The CDR3 totals 14 residues. V lost 4 bases and J lost 0; bases outside the gene matches: 3. CDR3 region: CATSTNRGSYEQYF. The CDR3 DNA reads TGTGCCACCAGCACCAACAGGGGCTCCTACGAGCAGTACTTC. Filled out from reference TRBV15 and TRBJ2-7, the complete variable domain reads DAMVIQNPRYQVTQFGKPVTLSCSQTLNHNVMYWYQQKSSQAPKLLFHYYDKDFNNEADTPDNFQSRRPNTSFCFLDIRSPGLGDTAMYLCATSTNRGSYEQYFGPGTRLTVT.

This clonotype was seen a handful of times. The V call is TRBV9, the J call TRBJ1-1; D remains unclear. Germline-derived CDR1 and CDR2 are SGDLS and YYNGEE. There are 11 residues in the CDR3. The V end lost 3 bases, the J end lost 8 bases, and 8 bases lay between the germline ends. CDR3 nucleotides: TGTGCCAGCAGCGCCAGTGGGGAAGCTTTCTTT. Amino acids: CASSASGEAFF.

This clonotype has more than one count but fewer than ten. CDR3 nucleotides: TGTGCCAGCTCGGCGGGGGTCGGTAATCAGCCCCAGCATTTT. It encodes CASSAGVGNQPQHF. V usage is TRBV18 and J usage is TRBJ1-5, with a possible D match to TRBD1 (5 bases). Germline V gene lookup returns CDR1 KGHSH and CDR2 LQKENI. The CDR3 covers 14 residues. V was shortened by 6 bases and J by 4 bases, with 13 bases between the two germline ends.

This clonotype was counted between two and nine times. The chain is built from TRBV7-2 and TRBJ2-4, with unresolved D. CDR3 size: 14 residues. Germline V gene data show CDR1 as SGHTA and CDR2 as FQGNSA. V was shortened by 1 base and J by 9 bases, with 13 bases between the two germline ends. The CDR3 region has the DNA TGTGCCAGCAGCTTAGAACGCGTCGGCACCATTCAGTACTTC. Residues: CASSLERVGTIQYF.

For the CDR3, the DNA is TGCAGTGCTAGAGATGGCGGACAGGGGGCCTACGAGCAGTACTTC. Encoded protein: CSARDGGQGAYEQYF. This chain links TRBV20-1 with TRBJ2-4, with 10 positions matching TRBD1. TRBJ2-7 explains the end of the DNA better; the J call may be wrong. The CDR3 sequence is 15 residues long. Germline CDR1 and CDR2: DFQATT and SNEGSKA (reference sequence).

The CDR3 nucleotides read TGTGCCAGCAGTTTATCGATTGGCGGGAGTGAGCAGTTCTTC. Translating gives CASSLSIGGSEQFF. The V call is TRBV27, the J call TRBJ2-1; 7 bases fit TRBD2. CDR3 length: 14 amino acids. Germline CDR1 is MNHEY and CDR2 is SMNVEV (reference sequence). Trimming took 0 bases from V and 9 from J; bases not matched to a gene: 5.

This clonotype was counted only a few times. The germline gene is not matched at one end of the junction; a read error may be the cause. This rearrangement joins TRBV20-1 to TRBJ1-1; 8 positions match TRBD1. Germline CDR1 and CDR2: DFQATT and SNEGSKA (reference sequence). This CDR3 has 13 amino acids. The CDR3 protein is CSARDGQGTEAFF. CDR3 coding DNA: TGCAGTGCTCGAGATGGACAGGGCACTGAAGCTTTCTTT.

The gene calls are TRBV6-6 and TRBJ2-1; D ambiguous. Looked up from germline, CDR1 is MNHNY and CDR2 is SVGAGI (reference sequence). Trimming stripped 5 bases from V and 2 bases from J, with 10 bases between. This CDR3 has 14 residues. CDR3 DNA sequence: TGTGCCAGCAGTACATGGCTGACCTACAATGAGCAGTTCTTC. This encodes CASSTWLTYNEQFF.

The CDR3 reads CASSEWLAELSYEQYF. DNA for the CDR3: TGTGCCAGCAGTGAATGGCTAGCGGAACTCTCCTACGAGCAGTACTTC. The rearrangement links TRBV2 to TRBJ2-7, with 7 nucleotides matching TRBD2. CDR1 and CDR2 from the germline V gene are SNHLY and FYNNEI. V gave up 2 bases and J gave up 0 bases; unmatched junction bases: 7. The CDR3 runs 16 residues.

A remark on this clonotype: This may stem from a read error, because a much larger clone lies one nucleotide away. The chain combines TRBV29-1 with TRBJ2-4, with D tentatively TRBD1 or TRBD2 (5 bases each). The J call is doubtful: the DNA matches TRBJ2-7 better. Looked up from germline, CDR1 is SQVTM and CDR2 is ANQGSEA. The CDR3 extends over 13 amino acids. For the CDR3, the DNA is TGCAGCACCGGCAAGGGGTATGGGGGCGAGCAGTACTTC. Encoded protein: CSTGKGYGGEQYF.

The V call is TRBV29-1, the J call TRBJ1-2, with D unclear. Trimming stripped 4 bases from V and 8 bases from J, with 14 bases between. From germline, CDR1 is SQVTM and CDR2 ANQGSEA. There are 12 residues in the CDR3. The CDR3: CSVGSDRLGYTF. In DNA form, the CDR3 reads TGCAGCGTTGGCAGTGACCGCCTAGGCTACACCTTC.

This sequence joins TRBV20-1 and TRBJ2-5; 10 bases agree with TRBD2. The CDR3 has 13 residues. From germline, CDR1 is DFQATT and CDR2 SNEGSKA (reference sequence). The CDR3 protein is CRVSGRMGETQYF. The CDR3 DNA sequence: TGCAGGGTTAGCGGGAGGATGGGGGAGACCCAGTACTTC.

The rearrangement joins TRBV29-1 to TRBJ2-3, with D perhaps matching TRBD2 (5 bases). Germline V gene lookup returns CDR1 SQVTM and CDR2 ANQGSEA. Between the trimmed V and J ends, which lost 3 bases and 4 bases, there was a span of 11 bases. CDR3 length equals 13 residues. CDR3 nucleotides: TGCAGCGTTGAGACCCTGGGAGCAGATACGCAGTATTTT. Amino acids: CSVETLGADTQYF.

The genes are TRBV28 and TRBJ2-5; 13 nucleotides agree with TRBD2. The CDR3 spans 16 residues. J lost 2 bases, V lost 5 bases, and 5 bases had no gene match. The germline V gene encodes CDR1 MDHEN and CDR2 SYDVKM. In DNA, the CDR3 is TGTGCCAGCAGTGACGGACTAGCGGGGGAGCAAGAGACCCAGTACTTC. It yields the protein CASSDGLAGEQETQYF.

The chain couples TRBV5-5 to TRBJ2-7; D perhaps matches TRBD2 (6 bases). This CDR3 region has 13 residues. Trimming removed 4 bases at V and 3 bases at J, with 11 bases between. Germline V CDR1 and CDR2: SGHKS, YYEKEE (reference sequence). The DNA of the CDR3 is TGTGCCAGCAGCCCAGTCGGGGGCTACGAGCAGTACTTC. Translating it yields CASSPVGGYEQYF.

The gene calls are TRBV7-2 and TRBJ1-2; D gene uncertain. The germline gives CDR1 SGHTA, CDR2 FQGNSA. Trimming shortened V by 0 bases and J by 4 bases, and 12 bases separated the two germline ends. This CDR3 has 15 residues. Here the CDR3 reads CASSLAGGVTYGYTF. For the CDR3, the DNA is TGTGCCAGCAGCTTAGCGGGCGGAGTTACCTATGGCTACACCTTC.

The DNA of the CDR3 is TGTGCCAGCAGCGACTTAAATCTCCTCACAGATACGCAGTATTTT. It yields the protein CASSDLNLLTDTQYF. The rearrangement joins TRBV6-6 to TRBJ2-3; D gene unclear. CDR3 length: 15 amino acids. From germline, CDR1 is MNHNY and CDR2 SVGAGI (reference sequence). V was shortened by 6 bases and J by 2 bases, with 15 bases between the two germline ends.

This chain's CDR3 is CASSSNGYYGYTF. The CDR3 DNA reads as TGTGCCAGCAGTTCCAACGGATACTATGGCTACACCTTC. This chain joins TRBV28 and TRBJ1-2; D gene ambiguous. The CDR3 runs 13 residues. The V end lost 4 bases, the J end lost 3 bases, and 9 bases lay between the germline ends. The V gene's germline CDR1 is MDHEN and CDR2 SYDVKM.

The chain is built from TRBV21-1 and TRBJ2-7. TRBV21-1 is a known pseudogene. The CDR3 totals 13 residues. Here the CDR3 DNA reads TGTGCCAGCAGCACTCACAGCTCCTACGAGCAGTACTTC. The encoded protein is CASSTHSSYEQYF.

The chain combines TRBV7-7 with TRBJ2-3, with 8 positions matching TRBD2. This CDR3 is 13 amino acids long. The germline gives CDR1 SSHAT, CDR2 FNYEAQ (reference sequence). CDR3 region: CASSTSVTDTQYF. The DNA of the CDR3 is TGTGCTAGTTCGACTAGCGTCACAGATACGCAGTATTTT.

This chain links TRBV12-3 or TRBV12-4 with TRBJ2-1; D could derive from TRBD1 or TRBD2 (5 bases each). CDR3 length: 12 residues. Trimming shortened V by 7 bases and J by 10 bases, and 14 bases separated the two germline ends. CDR3 nucleotide sequence: TGTGCCAGCACCCGGGACCCGGGGGAGCAGTTCTTC. It yields the protein CASTRDPGEQFF.

CDR3 sequence: CASSLLAIQETQYF. In DNA, the CDR3 is TGCGCCAGCAGCTTACTAGCGATCCAAGAGACCCAGTACTTC. This chain connects TRBV5-1 to TRBJ2-5; 7 bases align to TRBD2. The CDR3 spans 14 residues. CDR1 is SGHRS and CDR2 is YFSETQ in the germline V gene. The V gene end was trimmed by 2 bases and the J gene end by 1 base; junction bases not matched to a gene: 2.

The chain employs TRBV11-2 and TRBJ2-1, with TRBD2 matching 9 bases. Per the germline V gene, CDR1 is SGHAT and CDR2 is FQNNGV. The CDR3 spans 15 residues. V was pared by 3 bases and J by 6 bases, with 6 bases of the junction left unmatched. Here the CDR3 DNA reads TGTGCCAGCAGCTTGAGCCCTAGCGGGGCCAATGAGCAGTTCTTC. The encoded protein is CASSLSPSGANEQFF.

This clonotype was recorded once. One end of the junction does not line up with germline, which may come from a read error. The genes are TRBV6-5 and TRBJ2-1; D may be TRBD1 (5 bases). Germline V lookup: CDR1 MNHEY, CDR2 SVGAGI. There are 15 residues in the CDR3. This CDR3 is CASSHSAGIRDEQFF. In nucleotides, the CDR3 is TGTGCCAGCAGTCACTCGGCAGGGATACGGGATGAGCAGTTCTTC.

Here the CDR3 DNA reads TGTGCCAGCAGTTACCCAGGGGCGACGCAGTATTTT. Its protein is CASSYPGATQYF. The V call is TRBV27, the J call TRBJ2-3, with D possibly TRBD1 on 6 matching bases. From germline, CDR1 is MNHEY and CDR2 SMNVEV (reference sequence). The V gene lost 4 bases and the J gene lost 9 bases, with 11 bases spanning the gap. This CDR3 is 12 amino acids long.

The gene calls are TRBV20-1 and TRBJ2-5, with 8 bases fitting TRBD2. CDR1 is DFQATT, CDR2 SNEGSKA, per germline (reference sequence). The CDR3 totals 15 residues. The CDR3 coding sequence is TGCAGCGGGCTAAGTCGAGCGGGAGTTCAAGAGACCCAGTACTTC. Amino acids: CSGLSRAGVQETQYF.

V gene TRBV5-5 combines with J gene TRBJ2-1; 9 bases map to TRBD1. The germline V gene has CDR1 SGHKS and CDR2 YYEKEE (reference sequence). This CDR3 region has 19 residues. V dropped 6 bases and J dropped 15; count of bases not matched to a gene: 31. The DNA for the CDR3 is TGTGCCAGCACCCCCAGAGGCCCCGGACAGGGGACGTACTATACGGCGCCGTTCTTC. This sequence encodes CASTPRGPGQGTYYTAPFF. The full variable domain, with the rest looked up from reference TRBV5-5 and TRBJ2-1, is DAGVTQSPTHLIKTRGQQVTLRCSPISGHKSVSWYQQVLGQGPQFIFQYYEKEERGRGNFPDRFSARQFPNYSSELNVNALLLGDSALYLCASTPRGPGQGTYYTAPFFGPGTRLTVL.